These 6 T cell receptor beta chains came from one sample sequenced in a study of T-cell reconstitution after alpha-beta-depleted transplantation in children listed by TCRdb under 2016. The library was made by PCR. Sequencing used an Illumina HiSeq 2500. To normalize quantification of the TCRbeta repertoire, the TCR libraries were built with molecular barcoding that relied on unique molecular identifiers. TCRdb ran its own pipeline on the public reads, namely fastp trimming at Q25 and MiXCR clone calling, and kept in-frame beta chains. CDR3 protein duplicates are merged, each entry listing the most common genes and DNA. The sample data list 360,000 or so distinct CDR3 sequences, and about 20% of these were observed just once. The ten largest clones capture approximately 3.9% of the sample. This specimen was PBMCs from the stem cell graft donor, taken from the stem cell graft. The receptors here all came from a human donor who donated a stem cell graft to a child with acute myeloid leukemia.

This clonotype was counted many times. The CDR3 DNA follows: TGCAGTGCTCTACAGGGGAGCAATCAGCCCCAGCATTTT. The encoded protein is CSALQGSNQPQHF. V gene TRBV20-1 combines with J gene TRBJ1-5; 7 nucleotides line up with TRBD1. The junction had 2 bases not matched to a gene; V was cut back by 5 bases and J by 1 base. CDR1 and CDR2 (germline): DFQATT, SNEGSKA (reference sequence). There are 13 residues in the CDR3.

The chain combines TRBV7-9 with TRBJ2-7; TRBD1 matches at 8 bases. This CDR3 is 17 amino acids long. Germline assignment: CDR1 SEHNR and CDR2 FQNEAQ (reference sequence). Trimming removed 5 bases from V and 5 bases from J; junction bases left unmatched: 17. The CDR3: CASSIPIPGTGQHEQYF. The CDR3 region has the DNA TGTGCCAGCAGCATACCCATTCCCGGGACAGGCCAACACGAGCAGTACTTC.

This chain's CDR3 is CASSLAEVALNTGELFF. DNA for the CDR3: TGCGCCAGCAGCTTGGCCGAGGTGGCTTTGAACACCGGGGAGCTGTTTTTT. The rearrangement uses TRBV5-1 and TRBJ2-2; D ambiguous. V was cut by 0 bases and J by 1 base, with 13 bases left in between. Per germline, CDR1 SGHRS and CDR2 YFSETQ. CDR3 length: 17 amino acids.

This chain joins TRBV20-1 and TRBJ2-7; 13 bases match TRBD2. Germline CDR1 DFQATT, CDR2 SNEGSKA (reference sequence). CDR3 size: 18 residues. The V gene end was trimmed by 5 bases and the J gene end by 3 bases; junction bases not matched to a gene: 16. The CDR3 bases are TGCAGTGCTGCCTCCGGAACTAGCGGGAGGGGGGGATTCTACGAGCAGTACTTC. This translates into CSAASGTSGRGGFYEQYF.

This rearrangement joins TRBV7-8 to TRBJ1-2; 7 bases line up with TRBD1. The CDR3 has 14 amino acids. Germline V gene sequence: CDR1 SGHVS, CDR2 FQNEAQ. J was trimmed by 4 bases and V by 5 bases; bases with no gene match: 7. CDR3 protein: CASSISTGIYGYTF. CDR3 nucleotides: TGTGCCAGCAGCATCTCGACAGGGATCTATGGCTACACCTTC. The entire variable domain, with the rest obtained from reference TRBV7-8 and TRBJ1-2, is as follows: GAGVSQSPRYKVAKRGQDVALRCDPISGHVSLFWYQQALGQGPEFLTYFQNEAQLDKSGLPSDRFFAERPEGSVSTLKIQRTQQEDSAVYLCASSISTGIYGYTFGSGTRLTVV.

This chain uses TRBV7-3 with TRBJ1-1; D is unclear. The V end was cut by 6 bases, the J end by 8 bases, with 10 bases between. This CDR3 has 11 residues. Germline CDR1 and CDR2: SGHTA and FQGTGA. The CDR3 DNA sequence: TGTGCCAGCAGTTGGCGGGAGGAAGCTTTCTTT. Its translation is CASSWREEAFF.